The T cell receptor beta chain described here comes from a study of shared clonotypes between healthy human individuals (dated by TCRdb to about 2020). Broadly, across the study: The cohort comprised a couple of women and a few men aged 18 to 49 years. For each donor, CD4 naive and CD4 memory were each run on three plates, CD8 naive on two plates, and CD8 memory on one plate. To estimate repertoire size and how much clonotype sharing occurs between individuals, the study deeply sequenced the blood TCR repertoires of several healthy adults. To increase sequencing depth and limit assay-specific biases, different laboratories used diverse techniques to prepare libraries and sequence TCR repertoires. Per donor, leukapheresis produced somewhere between about 0.94 and 10 billion PBMCs. What the work shows at the level of the full study, not this receptor alone: Even with the large sequencing depth, rarefaction of the sorted-subset datasets indicated that sequencing was incomplete. Sharing across a few donors was observed for roughly 5.4% of naive CD4, 3.5% of naive CD8, 2.3% of memory CD4, and roughly 0.43% of memory CD8 clonotypes. Based on pairwise subsampling, the degree of clonotype sharing among donors was expected to be affected by sequencing depth. Estimated clonotype richness was generally larger for naive than for memory subsets. Sampling was restricted to blood, and TCR repertoires in tissues likely differ from the TCR repertoires found in blood. Clonotypes shared by all four sorted-subset donors showed higher generation probabilities than non-shared clonotypes. Because the study included only a small number of donors, the genetic and exposure-history diversity represented was limited.

As for this clone: Its antigen is currently not known. One base away there is no much larger clone; base qualities are not given.

Looking up the germline V gene (reference sequence) yields CDR1 WNHNN and CDR2 SYGVQD. Trimming removed 4 bases from V and 5 bases from J, leaving 9 bases between the germline ends. Including the terminal cysteine and phenylalanine, the CDR3 comprises 13 residues. CDR3 DNA is the only sequence kept; it has 39 bases, read in frame from the first base. TCR CDR3 regions were amplified from genomic DNA by multiplex PCR using the deep immunoSEQ assay. Genomic DNA extracted from each cell subset was distributed evenly over all wells of several immunoSEQ 96-well plates, and each plate served as one replicate. For sorted subsets, approximately 210 ng of genomic DNA, equivalent to some 30,000 T cell genomes, went into each replicate PCR. Purified libraries were quantified with a Qubit 3.0 fluorometer, sized on a Bioanalyzer 2100, and re-quantified with the KAPA Library Quantification kit. Every immunoSEQ 96-well plate was sequenced on a separate single-read 150-cycle Illumina NextSeq 550 flow cell. Regarding the original processing steps: The immunoSEQ output contained only junctional sequences without quality scores, so filtering could not match that applied to full-length reads. To assign V/J genes and CDR3, sequences were annotated against IMGT germline references using PyIR, a Python wrapper for IgBLAST v1.9. Reads were removed for weak V/J assignments (E-value above 1e-6), missing CDR3, stop codons, out-of-frame junctions, or ambiguous translated residues. A V3J clonotype was defined by an identical inferred V gene, J gene, and CDR3 amino acid sequence. Percentage overlap between repertoires was calculated by dividing the number of shared unique clonotypes by the size of the smaller repertoire. Richness of each repertoire was evaluated using RTK rarefaction, the Chao1 estimator, and Recon v2.1 estimates of unobserved clonotypes. Generation probabilities for all TCRbeta clonotypes obtained by the gDNA method from a handful of donors were computed using OLGA. TCRdb took this table from immuneACCESS and kept in-frame rearrangements with V and J called. Such tables lack part of the clones; where checked against another copy, unresolved V genes explain under half of the gap, and the rest is unexplained. V, J and clone size are taken as reported in that table, and D and trimming were inferred from the DNA itself. The sample table holds 2.5 million or so clones, of which roughly 92% were seen once. Of the sample, over 0.12% falls within the top ten clones.

The donors were healthy, HIV-negative adults with no recently reported acute infections or vaccinations. Every donor was a Caucasian adult residing in Nashville, Tennessee, USA. CD4+ T cells were enriched through magnetic negative selection, after which naive cells were positively selected on CD45RA and the remaining negative fraction served as the memory subset. Blood was collected by leukapheresis, and PBMCs were isolated by Ficoll-Histopaque density gradient centrifugation and then cryopreserved in liquid nitrogen vapor phase. Purity and quantity of every magnetically sorted T cell population were checked by analytical flow cytometry. Genomic DNA was isolated from every sorted fraction and measured by UV absorbance on a Nanodrop 2000c.

Recombination connected TRBV10-1 to TRBJ2-1; the D gene lacks a confident call. The TCR sequence derives from a man aged 18 to 30 in good health. The material sequenced was naive CD4+ T cells sorted from blood. Sample cell subset or site, as interpreted from the label and publication: CD45RA+ positively selected. For the CDR3, the sequence is CASSVQADNEQFF. The bases are TGCGCCAGCAGTGTCCAGGCCGACAATGAGCAGTTCTTC.